Listed below are T cell receptor beta chains from one sample, sequenced in a study of technical replicates of blood from a handful of donors. Produced via immunoSEQ multiplex PCR; TCRdb's table is partial and in-frame only. The data contain about 88,000 clones, around 95% of them singletons. Sequenced input: T cells isolated from PBMCs. The receptors come from a human donor in good health. The CDR3 runs from the conserved cysteine through the conserved F or W. D genes are given only for firm matches. Size is stated for part of the rows, as once, few or many counts, or as a class when the clone is expanded.

j_call,d_call,v_call,clone_size,cdr3_aa,cdr3_nt
TRBJ2-4,TRBD2,TRBV4-2,-,CASTMGRIAGYKNIQYF,TGTGCCAGCACCATGGGGAGGATAGCGGGTTACAAAAACATTCAGTACTTC
TRBJ2-1,-,TRBV6-6,-,CASSYIRTETNEQFF,TGTGCCAGCAGTTATATTCGGACAGAGACCAATGAGCAGTTCTTC
TRBJ2-7,-,TRBV29-1,-,CSGEDGTYEQYF,TGCAGCGGGGAGGACGGTACCTACGAGCAGTACTTC
TRBJ1-2,TRBD1,TRBV29-1,-,CSVLDRGLGYTF,TGCAGCGTGCTGGACAGGGGGCTAGGGTACACCTTC
TRBJ2-7,-,TRBV6-5,-,CASSYLAGVSYEQYF,TGTGCCAGCAGTTACCTGGCAGGGGTCTCATACGAGCAGTACTTC
TRBJ2-3,-,TRBV19,-,CASNPSRTDTQYF,TGTGCCAGTAATCCTAGCCGCACAGATACGCAGTATTTT
TRBJ2-7,-,TRBV28,-,CASSLLGLSGLTYEQYF,TGTGCCAGCAGTTTATTGGGTTTGTCAGGGCTAACCTACGAGCAGTACTTC
TRBJ2-7,-,TRBV6-1,-,CASSATGTGEQYF,TGTGCCAGCAGTGCCACAGGGACCGGAGAGCAGTACTTC
TRBJ2-3,TRBD2,TRBV2,-,CASTRLAGGVDTQYF,TGTGCCAGCACGAGGTTAGCGGGAGGGGTGGATACGCAGTATTTT
TRBJ2-7,-,TRBV6-1,-,CASSEDSQGGSYEQYF,TGTGCCAGCAGTGAAGATAGCCAGGGAGGCTCCTACGAGCAGTACTTC
TRBJ1-2,-,TRBV30,-,CACGLSDGYTF,TGTGCCTGCGGACTAAGTGATGGCTACACCTTC
TRBJ2-3,-,TRBV4-2,-,CASSQPNTDTQYF,TGTGCCAGCAGCCAACCCAACACAGATACGCAGTATTTT
TRBJ2-1,TRBD1,TRBV5-4,-,CASSLGDRVYNEQFF,TGTGCCAGCAGCTTGGGGGACAGGGTTTACAATGAGCAGTTCTTC
TRBJ1-1,TRBD1,TRBV7-9,-,CASSLGDRGPGNTEAFF,TGTGCCAGCAGCTTAGGTGACAGGGGACCAGGGAACACTGAAGCTTTCTTT
TRBJ1-1,-,TRBV5-5,-,CASSFGAQDTEAFF,TGTGCCAGCAGCTTTGGCGCACAGGACACTGAAGCTTTCTTT
TRBJ2-3,-,TRBV4-3,-,CASSQASTDTQYF,TGCGCCAGCAGCCAAGCTAGCACAGATACGCAGTATTTT
TRBJ2-1,TRBD2,TRBV14,-,CASSPRGVAGFYNEQFF,TGTGCCAGCAGCCCGCGTGGAGTAGCGGGATTCTACAATGAGCAGTTCTTC
TRBJ1-1,-,TRBV7-9,-,CASRTTVNTEAFF,TGTGCCAGCAGAACGACAGTGAACACTGAAGCTTTCTTT
TRBJ1-3,TRBD1,TRBV7-6,-,CASSTDRGFGNTIYF,TGTGCCAGCAGCACGGACAGGGGCTTTGGAAACACCATATATTTT
TRBJ1-2,-,TRBV27,-,CASSLGRNRYGYTF,TGTGCCAGCAGTTTAGGGCGAAACCGCTATGGCTACACCTTC
TRBJ2-3,TRBD1,TRBV6-5,-,CASRWTGGTDTQYF,TGTGCCAGCAGATGGACAGGGGGCACAGATACGCAGTATTTT
TRBJ2-6,-,TRBV2,-,CASGKTSGANVLTF,TGTGCCAGCGGTAAGACTTCTGGGGCCAACGTCCTGACTTTC
TRBJ1-1,TRBD1,TRBV9,-,CASSKQGLGDGSEAFF,TGTGCCAGCAGCAAACAGGGGTTAGGCGATGGATCTGAAGCTTTCTTT
TRBJ1-2,-,TRBV5-6,-,CASSLDFEGYGYTF,TGTGCCAGCAGCTTGGATTTTGAGGGTTATGGCTACACCTTC
TRBJ2-2,TRBD2,TRBV4-3,-,CASSQGGGSGYAGELFF,TGCGCCAGCAGCCAAGGGGGGGGGTCGGGATACGCCGGGGAGCTGTTTTTT
TRBJ2-1,-,TRBV28,-,CASSFGWDEQFF,TGTGCCAGCAGTTTCGGGTGGGATGAGCAGTTCTTC
TRBJ2-3,-,TRBV7-6,-,CASSSPPRELTDTQYF,TGTGCCAGCAGCTCCCCCCCCCGGGAGTTAACAGATACGCAGTATTTT
TRBJ1-5,TRBD1,TRBV7-2,-,CASSQGGGYNQPQHF,TGTGCCAGCAGCCAAGGGGGCGGATATAATCAGCCCCAGCATTTT
TRBJ2-1,TRBD2,TRBV9,once,CASTRGGLAGGEQFF,TGTGCCAGCACCCGTGGGGGACTAGCGGGAGGTGAGCAGTTCTTC
TRBJ2-7,TRBD1,TRBV27,-,CASSMGQATSYEQYF,TGTGCCAGCAGTATGGGACAGGCAACCTCCTACGAGCAGTACTTC
TRBJ2-5,TRBD1,TRBV10-3,-,CAIRSEQGQETQYF,TGTGCCATCAGGAGCGAACAGGGGCAAGAGACCCAGTACTTC
TRBJ2-2,TRBD2,TRBV5-1,-,CASSRLAGEAGELFF,TGCGCCAGCAGCCGACTAGCGGGAGAAGCCGGGGAGCTGTTTTTT
TRBJ2-1,-,TRBV7-9,-,CASSLVGRIYNEQFF,TGTGCCAGCAGCTTAGTGGGCCGGATATACAATGAGCAGTTCTTC
TRBJ2-1,-,TRBV2,-,CASISGFKYNEQFF,TGTGCCAGCATTAGCGGTTTTAAATACAATGAGCAGTTCTTC
TRBJ2-2,-,TRBV5-1,-,CASSLYRENTGELFF,TGCGCCAGCAGCTTGTATCGGGAGAACACCGGGGAGCTGTTTTTT